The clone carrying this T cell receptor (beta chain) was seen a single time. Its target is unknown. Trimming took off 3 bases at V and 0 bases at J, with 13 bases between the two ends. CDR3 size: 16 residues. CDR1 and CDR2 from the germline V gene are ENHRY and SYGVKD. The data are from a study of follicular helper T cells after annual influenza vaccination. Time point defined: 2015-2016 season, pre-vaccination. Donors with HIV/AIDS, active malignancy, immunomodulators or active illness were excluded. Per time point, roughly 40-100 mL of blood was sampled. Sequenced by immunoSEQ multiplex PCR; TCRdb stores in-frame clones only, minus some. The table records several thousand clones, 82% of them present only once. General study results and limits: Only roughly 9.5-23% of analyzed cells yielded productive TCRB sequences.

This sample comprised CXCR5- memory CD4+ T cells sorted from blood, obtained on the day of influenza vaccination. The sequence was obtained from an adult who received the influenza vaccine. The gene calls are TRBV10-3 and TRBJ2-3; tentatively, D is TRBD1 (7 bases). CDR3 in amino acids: CAISDMAGGSTDTQYF. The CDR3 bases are TGTGCCATCAGTGATATGGCAGGGGGGAGCACAGATACGCAGTATTTT.